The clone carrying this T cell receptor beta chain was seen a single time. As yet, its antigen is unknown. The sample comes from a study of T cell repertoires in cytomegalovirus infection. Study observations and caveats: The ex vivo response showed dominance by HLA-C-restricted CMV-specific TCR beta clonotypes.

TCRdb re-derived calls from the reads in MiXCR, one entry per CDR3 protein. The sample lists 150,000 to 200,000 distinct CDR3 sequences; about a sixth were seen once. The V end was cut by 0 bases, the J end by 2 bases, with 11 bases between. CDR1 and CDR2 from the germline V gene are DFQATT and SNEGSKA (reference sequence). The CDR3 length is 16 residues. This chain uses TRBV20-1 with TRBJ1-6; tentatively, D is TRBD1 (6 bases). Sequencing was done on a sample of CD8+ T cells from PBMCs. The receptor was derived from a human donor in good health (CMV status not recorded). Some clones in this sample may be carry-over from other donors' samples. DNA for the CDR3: TGCAGTGCTAGAGATTCGGGGGCCACCTATAATTCACCCCTCCACTTT. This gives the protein CSARDSGATYNSPLHF.